One and the same sample provided the 28 T cell receptor beta chains below, sequenced in a study of blood T cell repertoires in COVID-19. Only in-frame clones appear in the TCRdb table, and some are missing; sequencing was by immunoSEQ multiplex PCR. Of under 300,000 clones listed, roughly 84% are singletons. The specimen was peripheral blood. Every receptor here comes from a human donor with COVID-19, enrolled during active disease. The donor label of this sample is uncertain.

This clone was picked up many times. V gene TRBV30 combines with J gene TRBJ2-4, with 8 nucleotides matching TRBD2. The V segment lost 2 bases and the J segment 9 bases; nucleotides outside the gene matches: 15. The CDR3 is 16 residues long. Germline CDR1 reads GTSNPN; CDR2 reads SVGIG (reference sequence). CDR3 amino acids: CAWSPRGQRERAIQYF. In DNA, the CDR3 is TGTGCCTGGAGTCCCCGTGGGCAGCGGGAGAGGGCCATTCAGTACTTC.

This clone occurred many times. V gene TRBV20-1 combines with J gene TRBJ2-1; TRBD2 is a possible D gene (6 bases). The CDR3 loop spans 11 amino acids. Germline V CDR1 and CDR2: DFQATT, SNEGSKA (reference sequence). With 7 bases removed from V and 4 bases from J, the gap between germline ends came to 8 bases. CDR3 nucleotides: TGCAGTGGGCTAGCGTACAATGAGCAGTTCTTC. Amino acid sequence: CSGLAYNEQFF.

The chain recombines TRBV18 with TRBJ2-2, with 12 bases aligning to TRBD1. V shed 5 bases and J 3 bases; nucleotides not matched to a gene: 4. The CDR3 runs 16 residues. Germline V gene sequence: CDR1 KGHSH, CDR2 LQKENI. DNA of the CDR3: TGTGCCAGCTCAGGAGGGACAGGGGGCTACACCGGGGAGCTGTTTTTT. Translation gives CASSGGTGGYTGELFF. The whole variable domain, remainder taken from reference TRBV18 and TRBJ2-2, is NAGVMQNPRHLVRRRGQEARLRCSPMKGHSHVYWYRQLPEEGLKFMVYLQKENIIDESGMPKERFSAEFPKEGPSILRIQQVVRGDSAAYFCASSGGTGGYTGELFFGEGSRLTVL.

This rearrangement joins TRBV7-3 to TRBJ1-5, with D tentatively TRBD1 (5 bases). V lost 3 bases to trimming and J lost 9 bases, with 9 bases between them. The CDR3 has 12 amino acids. CDR1 is SGHTA and CDR2 is FQGTGA in the germline V gene. CDR3 DNA sequence: TGTGCCAGCAGCTTTCGGGGGGGGCCCCAGCATTTT. Translated: CASSFRGGPQHF.

This clone was found many times. This chain uses TRBV27 with TRBJ2-7; the match to TRBD2 covers 13 bases. This CDR3 is 17 amino acids long. Losses at the gene ends were 0 bases for V and 6 bases for J; bases not matched to a gene: 8. Germline V gene sequence: CDR1 MNHEY, CDR2 SMNVEV (reference sequence). This chain's CDR3 is CASSLSIGTSGTLEQYF. The CDR3 nucleotides are TGTGCCAGCAGTTTATCGATAGGGACTAGCGGGACCCTCGAGCAGTACTTC.

This clone was detected only once. The rearrangement joins TRBV6-6 to TRBJ1-3, with D maybe TRBD1 (6 bases). There are 18 residues in the CDR3. V gave up 5 bases and J gave up 0 bases, with 20 bases separating them. Per the germline V gene, CDR1 is MNHNY and CDR2 is SVGAGI (reference sequence). As DNA, the CDR3 is TGTGCCAGCAGTCGTAAAGGGAGGGGGGACGGCTCTGGAAACACCATATATTTT. Translated, it gives CASSRKGRGDGSGNTIYF.

The J gene is TRBJ1-6, the V gene TRBV28; 7 bases map to TRBD1. The germline gives CDR1 MDHEN, CDR2 SYDVKM. The CDR3 extends over 16 amino acids. The J segment lost 9 bases and the V segment lost 6 bases, leaving 14 bases of the junction unmatched. CDR3 amino acids: CASRTGERGIGSPLHF. The CDR3 DNA is TGTGCCAGCAGAACAGGGGAGAGGGGTATAGGTTCACCCCTCCACTTT. Based on the CDR3 plus reference TRBV28 and TRBJ1-6, the full variable domain is DVKVTQSSRYLVKRTGEKVFLECVQDMDHENMFWYRQDPGLGLRLIYFSYDVKMKEKGDIPEGYSVSREKKERFSLILESASTNQTSMYLCASRTGERGIGSPLHFGNGTRLTVT.

The chain carries TRBV11-1 and TRBJ2-2; 7 bases map to TRBD2. CDR3 length: 14 residues. With V trimmed by 8 bases and J by 3 bases, 6 bases remained unmatched. Germline CDR1 and CDR2: SGHAT and FQDESV (reference sequence). The CDR3 protein is CASSRGDDTGELFF. The CDR3, as DNA: TGTGCCAGCTCCCGGGGGGACGACACCGGGGAGCTGTTTTTT. The full variable domain, in which reference TRBV11-1 and TRBJ2-2 provide the parts outside the CDR3, is EAEVAQSPRYKITEKSQAVAFWCDPISGHATLYWYRQILGQGPELLVQFQDESVVDDSQLPKDRFSAERLKGVDSTLKIQPAELGDSAMYLCASSRGDDTGELFFGEGSRLTVL.

The genes are TRBV9 and TRBJ2-1; 8 nucleotides line up with TRBD2. The V segment lost 4 bases and the J segment 5 bases; nucleotides outside the gene matches: 8. The V gene's germline CDR1 is SGDLS and CDR2 YYNGEE. There are 15 residues in the CDR3. In DNA form, the CDR3 reads TGTGCCAGCAGCTTCCGGGCGGGAGGAGACAATGAGCAGTTCTTC. It encodes CASSFRAGGDNEQFF.

CDR3 region: CASTPGQNSNQPQHF. CDR3 sequence (DNA): TGTGCCAGCACTCCGGGACAGAATAGCAATCAGCCCCAGCATTTT. V gene TRBV27 combines with J gene TRBJ1-5, with TRBD1 identical over 7 bases. There are 15 residues in the CDR3. CDR1 MNHEY and CDR2 SMNVEV come from the germline V gene (reference sequence). V shed 7 bases, J shed 0 bases, and the junction held 6 bases outside the gene matches.

This chain uses TRBV3-1 (or the pseudogene TRBV3-2) with TRBJ1-3, with D hard to call. Germline CDR1 and CDR2: LGHDT and YNNKEL (reference sequence). The V and J ends lost 0 bases and 0 bases respectively, with 12 bases between them. There are 17 residues in the CDR3. The DNA of the CDR3 is TGTGCCAGCAGCCAAGAAGTACAACCAATCTCTGGAAACACCATATATTTT. Its protein is CASSQEVQPISGNTIYF.

In DNA, the CDR3 is TGCGCCAGCAGTGAGCCAAAGGACAGGGTCGTACGGGGGGCTGATAACGAGCAGTACTTC. It translates to CASSEPKDRVVRGADNEQYF. The rearrangement links TRBV10-1 to TRBJ2-7, with D perhaps TRBD1 (8 bases). The ends were cut back, 2 bases at V and 5 bases at J, with 31 bases in the middle. CDR3 length: 20 residues. The germline gives CDR1 WNHNN, CDR2 SYGVQD (reference sequence).

The genes are TRBV3-1 (or the pseudogene TRBV3-2) and TRBJ1-6; D may be TRBD1 (5 bases). Trimming took off 3 bases at V and 0 bases at J, with 15 bases between the two ends. This CDR3 has 18 residues. CDR1 is LGHDT, CDR2 YNNKEL, per germline (reference sequence). The CDR3 here is CASSQALQASSYNSPLHF. The DNA of the CDR3 is TGTGCCAGCAGCCAGGCCCTACAGGCCAGCTCCTATAATTCACCCCTCCACTTT.

J is TRBJ2-5 and V is TRBV5-5; D is possibly TRBD1 (6 bases). V dropped 3 bases and J dropped 1 base, with 16 bases sitting between them. Germline CDR1 SGHKS, CDR2 YYEKEE (reference sequence). The CDR3 sequence is 16 residues long. CDR3 bases: TGTGCCAGCAGCTGGGGCGGCAGGGGATTCCAAGAGACCCAGTACTTC. This translates into CASSWGGRGFQETQYF.

V gene TRBV5-1 combines with J gene TRBJ2-3; D possibly corresponds to TRBD1 (5 bases). CDR1 is SGHRS and CDR2 is YFSETQ in the germline V gene. The CDR3 is 14 residues long. V dropped 2 bases and J dropped 2 bases, with 9 bases sitting between them. CDR3 nucleotide sequence: TGCGCCAGCAGCTTTGAAGGGGCCACAGATACGCAGTATTTT. It yields the protein CASSFEGATDTQYF.

CDR3 in amino acids: CASSWGEPGDTQYF. In DNA form, the CDR3 reads TGTGCCAGCAGCTGGGGCGAGCCTGGAGATACGCAGTATTTT. J is TRBJ2-3 and V is TRBV6-2 or TRBV6-3, with D tentatively TRBD1 (5 bases). The V gene lost 6 bases and the J gene lost 5 bases, with 15 bases spanning the gap. From germline, CDR1 is MNHEY and CDR2 SVGEGT. The CDR3 totals 14 residues.

CDR3 DNA sequence: TGCAGTGTCCTACTGCAAGAGACCCAGTACTTC. Translated: CSVLLQETQYF. V is TRBV20-1 and J is TRBJ2-5, with unresolved D. Germline loops: CDR1 DFQATT, CDR2 SNEGSKA (reference sequence). Trimming took off 7 bases at V and 2 bases at J, with 8 bases between the two ends. CDR3 length: 11 amino acids.

V usage is TRBV18 and J usage is TRBJ1-1; a weak D match, TRBD1 (6 bases). The germline CDR1 and CDR2 sequences are KGHSH and LQKENI. This CDR3 comprises 15 residues. The ends were cut back, 2 bases at V and 1 base at J, with 11 bases in the middle. The CDR3 sequence: CASSPAGTQNTEAFF. The CDR3 DNA is TGTGCCAGCTCACCAGCCGGGACACAGAACACTGAAGCTTTCTTT.

The CDR3 is CATAVGGSREQFF. CDR3 sequence (DNA): TGTGCCACCGCTGTCGGCGGGAGTAGGGAGCAGTTCTTC. The chain links TRBV19 to TRBJ2-1; the match to TRBD2 covers 7 bases. The CDR3 length is 13 residues. CDR1 LNHDA and CDR2 SQIVND come from the germline V gene (reference sequence). J gave up 10 bases and V 10 bases, and 13 bases lay outside the gene matches.

The rearrangement links TRBV28 to TRBJ2-3, with TRBD1 identical over 12 bases. The length of the CDR3 is 17 residues. Germline values: CDR1 MDHEN, CDR2 SYDVKM. After removal of 4 bases from V and 0 bases from J, the junction contained 5 bases not matched to a gene. The CDR3 protein is CASSSRDRGPSTDTQYF. As DNA, the CDR3 is TGTGCCAGCAGTTCCCGGGACAGGGGGCCTAGCACAGATACGCAGTATTTT. Combining the CDR3 with reference TRBV28 and TRBJ2-3 gives the whole variable domain DVKVTQSSRYLVKRTGEKVFLECVQDMDHENMFWYRQDPGLGLRLIYFSYDVKMKEKGDIPEGYSVSREKKERFSLILESASTNQTSMYLCASSSRDRGPSTDTQYFGPGTRLTVL.

This chain joins TRBV5-4 and TRBJ2-7, with 10 bases aligning to TRBD1. With V trimmed by 4 bases and J by 5 bases, 12 bases remained unmatched. The CDR3 loop spans 16 amino acids. The germline V gene encodes CDR1 SGHNT and CDR2 YYREEE (reference sequence). The CDR3 reads CASSAPRGDRGNEQYF. Written as DNA, the CDR3 is TGTGCCAGCAGCGCTCCCCGAGGGGACAGGGGAAACGAGCAGTACTTC.

The chain links TRBV10-3 to TRBJ2-3; 8 nucleotides line up with TRBD1. The germline V gene has CDR1 ENHRY and CDR2 SYGVKD. The CDR3 is made up of 15 amino acids. V shed 6 bases and J 2 bases; nucleotides not matched to a gene: 7. The CDR3 DNA is TGTGCCATCAGGCCGACAGGGGCCCCCACAGATACGCAGTATTTT. The encoded protein is CAIRPTGAPTDTQYF.

This chain links TRBV18 with TRBJ2-2; 7 bases align to TRBD2. The germline V gene encodes CDR1 KGHSH and CDR2 LQKENI. Germline trimming cut 3 bases from V and 8 bases from J; bases unmatched to any gene: 12. The CDR3 runs 16 residues. CDR3 loop: CASSPGRVAEVGELFF. DNA of the CDR3: TGTGCCAGCTCACCTGGGAGGGTAGCTGAAGTTGGGGAGCTGTTTTTT.

The gene calls are TRBV6-1 and TRBJ2-2; D call uncertain. The CDR3 loop spans 16 amino acids. Trimming cost V 2 bases and J 0 bases, with 10 bases left between them. Germline values: CDR1 MNHNS, CDR2 SASEGT. CDR3 nucleotides: TGTGCCAGCAGTGAACAGTCACCTTCGAACACCGGGGAGCTGTTTTTT. Amino acids: CASSEQSPSNTGELFF.

This chain uses TRBV12-5 with TRBJ2-5, with TRBD1 matching over 9 bases. The germline V gene has CDR1 LGHNT and CDR2 FRNRAP. V lost 6 bases and J lost 5; bases outside the gene matches: 13. The CDR3 covers 16 residues. The CDR3 DNA sequence: TGTGCTAGTGGCCCAACGGGGACAGGGTCCGGTGAGACCCAGTACTTC. It yields the protein CASGPTGTGSGETQYF.

The chain recombines TRBV11-2 with TRBJ2-7; 7 nucleotides line up with TRBD1. CDR3 length: 15 residues. V shed 5 bases, J shed 6 bases, and the junction held 13 bases outside the gene matches. Germline values: CDR1 SGHAT, CDR2 FQNNGV. CDR3 loop: CASSPSTGVLGEQYF. For the CDR3, the DNA is TGTGCCAGCAGCCCCTCCACAGGGGTCCTTGGCGAGCAGTACTTC.

The V call is TRBV30, the J call TRBJ2-3, with 9 nucleotides matching TRBD1. CDR3 length equals 13 residues. The V gene end was trimmed by 5 bases and the J gene end by 4 bases; junction bases not matched to a gene: 4. The germline V gene has CDR1 GTSNPN and CDR2 SVGIG (reference sequence). The CDR3 is CAWVGQGPDTQYF. The CDR3 bases are TGTGCCTGGGTCGGACAGGGGCCAGATACGCAGTATTTT.

The chain employs TRBV5-1 and TRBJ2-1, with TRBD2 matching 14 bases. The length of the CDR3 is 17 residues. Germline assignment: CDR1 SGHRS and CDR2 YFSETQ. Trimming took 3 bases from V and 3 from J; bases not matched to a gene: 5. CDR3 protein: CASSWTSGRRVYNEQFF. Written as DNA, the CDR3 is TGCGCCAGCAGCTGGACTAGCGGGAGGAGGGTCTACAATGAGCAGTTCTTC. Full variable domain (outside the CDR3, taken from reference TRBV5-1 and TRBJ2-1): KAGVTQTPRYLIKTRGQQVTLSCSPISGHRSVSWYQQTPGQGLQFLFEYFSETQRNKGNFPGRFSGRQFSNSRSEMNVSTLELGDSALYLCASSWTSGRRVYNEQFFGPGTRLTVL.